Listed below are T cell receptor beta chains from one sample, sequenced in a study of shared clonotypes between healthy human individuals. The table came from immunoSEQ multiplex PCR; TCRdb's copy has only in-frame clones and leaves some out. This table has about 2,500,000 clones, more than 80% appearing once. Sequencing was carried out using naive CD4+ T cells sorted from blood. Receptor source: a man younger than 35 in good health. CDR3s include the opening cysteine and the closing phenylalanine or tryptophan. A D gene is named only where the DNA matches it firmly. Where a row states a size, it is once, few, many or the class of an expanded clone; other rows omit it.

V,J,D,size,DNA,CDR3
TRBV4-2,TRBJ2-3,-,-,TGTGCCAGCAGCCAAGACGTCGGCACAGATACGCAGTATTTT,CASSQDVGTDTQYF
TRBV11-2,TRBJ2-7,TRBD2,-,TGTGCCAGCAGCTTAGAAATAATTCCGGGACTAGCGGTGCAGTACTTC,CASSLEIIPGLAVQYF
TRBV5-4,TRBJ2-5,-,-,TGTGCCAGCAGCAAGGGACCATCAGAGACCCAGTACTTC,CASSKGPSETQYF
TRBV15,TRBJ2-7,TRBD1,-,TGTGCCACCAGCAGGGCTGGGACAGGGGGAGACTACGAGCAGTACTTC,CATSRAGTGGDYEQYF
TRBV6-4,TRBJ1-1,TRBD1,-,TGTGCCAGCAGTCGGACAGGGGGCGCAGAAGCTTTCTTT,CASSRTGGAEAFF
TRBV18,TRBJ2-2,-,-,TGTGCCAGCTCACCATCCAACCTGAACACCGGGGAGCTGTTTTTT,CASSPSNLNTGELFF
TRBV11-2,TRBJ2-1,TRBD2,once,TGTGCCAGCAGTCAACCGGGACTAGCGGGGGGGCCTTACAATGAGCAGTTCTTC,CASSQPGLAGGPYNEQFF
TRBV10-2,TRBJ2-5,-,-,TGCGCCAGCAGTGAGTCGACTTGGGGTCTGGAGACCCAGTACTTC,CASSESTWGLETQYF
TRBV7-9,TRBJ2-7,-,-,TGTGCCAGCAGCTTAGGAACAGTCTACGAGCAGTACTTC,CASSLGTVYEQYF
TRBV9,TRBJ2-3,TRBD1,-,TGTGCCAGCAGCGTAGCCCCCTCCGGGACAGTGCTCGATACGCAGTATTTT,CASSVAPSGTVLDTQYF
TRBV6-5,TRBJ2-7,-,-,TGTGCCAGCAGTTACCCGAAGGGCAGGAATACCTACGAGCAGTACTTC,CASSYPKGRNTYEQYF
TRBV28,TRBJ2-3,TRBD2,-,TGTGCCAGCAGCCGACCGGGACTAGCGTTGGATACGCAGTATTTT,CASSRPGLALDTQYF
TRBV7-8,TRBJ1-5,-,-,TGTGCCAGCAGCTTAGTGGGCGGTCAGCCCCAGCATTTT,CASSLVGGQPQHF
TRBV19,TRBJ1-1,-,-,TGTGCCAGTAGTATAGTGAGGGGTAGCACTGAAGCTTTCTTT,CASSIVRGSTEAFF
TRBV6-1,TRBJ2-2,-,few,TGTGCCAGCAGTGAAGCTGCGGGGTCCGGGGAGCTGTTTTTT,CASSEAAGSGELFF
TRBV2,TRBJ2-7,TRBD1,-,TGTGCCAGCAGTGGCGACAGGGGGTATAACGAGCAGTACTTC,CASSGDRGYNEQYF